This TCR beta chain was found in a study of CD8 T cells in Susac syndrome. Reverse transcription of about 0.45 to 1 ug RNA was performed with random hexamers. Across 54 Vbeta and 13 Jbeta, immunoSEQ multiplex PCR amplified TCR beta CDR3. TCRdb reprocessed the immunoSEQ multiplex PCR reads via MiXCR and lists one record per CDR3 protein. This table has some 70,000 distinct CDR3 sequences, approximately 94% appearing once. Germline V gives CDR1 DFQATT, CDR2 SNEGSKA (reference sequence). This CDR3 comprises 14 residues. V lost 5 bases to trimming and J lost 7 bases; unmatched junction nucleotides: 8. In blood CD8+ and CD4+ T cells, TCR beta underwent sequencing. The study used treatment-naive patients who had stable or active relapsing-remitting disease as multiple sclerosis controls. FACS was used to enrich TEMRA cells, whereas the CD8+ and CD4+ T cells were obtained by negative isolation.

The source material was CD8+ T cells from PBMCs. The genes are TRBV20-1 and TRBJ2-1, with 10 nucleotides matching TRBD1. This TCR derives from a human donor with multiple sclerosis. The CDR3 region has the DNA TGCAGTGCTCATAGACAGGGGGCAGAGAATGAGCAGTTCTTC. Translating gives CSAHRQGAENEQFF.